A single sample is the source of the 12 T cell receptor beta chains below, sequenced in a study of cytomegalovirus exposure and HLA in healthy donors (dated by TCRdb to the late 2010s). Library preparation used the immunoSEQ multiplex PCR assay. A mixture of 60 forward primers for TCR Vbeta segments and 13 reverse primers for TCR Jbeta segments was used in the multiplex PCR. The table was pulled from immuneACCESS by TCRdb, which kept in-frame rearrangements only. Such tables lose some clones; where checked, under half of the loss comes from unresolved V genes, and the rest has no known cause. The sample profile shows just over 150,000 clones; roughly 81% of them were found once. The ten largest account for approximately 2% of the sample. Sequenced sample: PBMCs. Receptors originate from a man aged 18-30 years in good health and CMV-seropositive.

The chain combines TRBV5-1 with TRBJ1-5, with TRBD1 as a possible D gene (6 bases). There are 14 residues in the CDR3. Between the trimmed V and J ends, which lost 2 bases and 3 bases, there was a span of 9 bases. Per the germline V gene, CDR1 is SGHRS and CDR2 is YFSETQ. The CDR3 here is CASSLGGFNQPQHF. CDR3 nucleotide sequence: TGCGCCAGCAGCTTAGGGGGATTCAATCAGCCCCAGCATTTT. Complete variable domain (other parts from reference TRBV5-1 and TRBJ1-5): KAGVTQTPRYLIKTRGQQVTLSCSPISGHRSVSWYQQTPGQGLQFLFEYFSETQRNKGNFPGRFSGRQFSNSRSEMNVSTLELGDSALYLCASSLGGFNQPQHFGDGTRLSIL.

The CDR3, as DNA: TGTGCCAGCAGGAAACAACAGGGGGCGAACACTGAAGCTTTCTTT. This translates into CASRKQQGANTEAFF. The J gene is TRBJ1-1, the V gene TRBV2, with 9 bases lining up with TRBD1. V shed 6 bases and J 1 base; nucleotides not matched to a gene: 6. This CDR3 is built from 15 residues. Germline CDR1 reads SNHLY; CDR2 reads FYNNEI.

The chain links TRBV5-4 to TRBJ1-1, with TRBD1 as a possible D gene (5 bases). CDR1 is SGHNT and CDR2 is YYREEE in the germline V gene (reference sequence). This CDR3 is 13 amino acids long. Trimming left V 0 bases short and J 5 bases short, with 8 bases between. The CDR3 coding sequence is TGTGCCAGCAGCTTGGCCAGGGCTACTGAAGCTTTCTTT. It is translated as CASSLARATEAFF.

Of note for this clone: Other DNA sequences from this sample encode an identical CDR3 as well. V usage is TRBV10-3 and J usage is TRBJ1-1, with 11 nucleotides matching TRBD1. Looked up from germline, CDR1 is ENHRY and CDR2 is SYGVKD. J gave up 3 bases and V 2 bases, and 5 bases lay outside the gene matches. CDR3 size: 16 residues. CDR3 nucleotide sequence: TGTGCCATCAGTGAGCCGGGACAGGGGGGCGACACTGAAGCTTTCTTT. Its translation: CAISEPGQGGDTEAFF.

This chain connects TRBV18 to TRBJ1-1; D gene uncertain. Trimming took 3 bases from V and 4 from J, leaving 12 bases between them. The CDR3 has 14 amino acids. Germline CDR1 and CDR2: KGHSH and LQKENI. CDR3: CASSPTRAATEAFF. CDR3 nucleotide sequence: TGTGCCAGCTCACCGACGCGGGCTGCCACTGAAGCTTTCTTT.

This sequence joins TRBV19 and TRBJ2-7, with D possibly TRBD2 on 5 matching bases. V lost 3 bases to trimming and J lost 7 bases, with 10 bases between them. The CDR3 totals 12 residues. In germline, CDR1 is LNHDA, CDR2 SQIVND (reference sequence). CDR3 nucleotides: TGTGCCAGTAGTATCCCCTCGGGGGAGCAGTACTTC. As protein: CASSIPSGEQYF. Full variable domain (outside the CDR3, taken from reference TRBV19 and TRBJ2-7): DGGITQSPKYLFRKEGQNVTLSCEQNLNHDAMYWYRQDPGQGLRLIYYSQIVNDFQKGDIAEGYSVSREKKESFPLTVTSAQKNPTAFYLCASSIPSGEQYFGPGTRLTVT.

This clone was seen only once. One end of the junction is discordant with germline, which a read error may explain. The rearrangement links TRBV7-8 to TRBJ2-7, with D hard to call. CDR3 length: 11 residues. CDR1 is SGHVS and CDR2 is FQNEAQ in the germline V gene. The chain's CDR3 is CASNTAYQQYF. CDR3 nucleotide sequence: TGTGCCAGCAACACAGCCTACCAGCAGTACTTC.

J is TRBJ2-1 and V is TRBV4-2; TRBD2 agrees at 12 bases. The germline V gene encodes CDR1 LGHNA and CDR2 YNFKEQ. This CDR3 is built from 15 residues. The junction had 7 bases not matched to a gene; V was cut back by 6 bases and J by 7 bases. In DNA form, the CDR3 reads TGTGCCAGCAGGACCACTAGCGGGGGGAGGAATGAGCAGTTCTTC. The encoded protein is CASRTTSGGRNEQFF.

This clone was found a few times. The chain joins TRBV7-6 to TRBJ2-3; 7 nucleotides align to TRBD2. After removal of 0 bases from V and 0 bases from J, the junction contained 3 bases not matched to a gene. The CDR3 contains 16 residues. Germline V gives CDR1 SGHVS, CDR2 FNYEAQ. CDR3 sequence (DNA): TGTGCCAGCAGCTTAGCTGCTAGCGGTAGCACAGATACGCAGTATTTT. This codes for CASSLAASGSTDTQYF.

This sequence joins TRBV9 and TRBJ2-3; 9 bases are shared with TRBD1. Germline loops: CDR1 SGDLS, CDR2 YYNGEE. The junction had 8 bases not matched to a gene; V was cut back by 2 bases and J by 4 bases. The CDR3 is 16 residues long. CDR3 protein: CASSVGQGKGADTQYF. DNA for the CDR3: TGTGCCAGCAGCGTCGGACAGGGGAAGGGTGCAGATACGCAGTATTTT.

This clone has a single count. V and J are TRBV15 and TRBJ2-7; a possible D gene is TRBD1 (5 bases). V shed 4 bases and J shed 0 bases, with 19 bases lying between them. The CDR3 consists of 17 residues. Germline values: CDR1 LNHNV, CDR2 YYDKDF (reference sequence). The DNA for the CDR3 is TGTGCCACCAGCACGCTCCCCCAGGGTCGGAGCTCCTACGAGCAGTACTTC. This sequence encodes CATSTLPQGRSSYEQYF.

The chain employs TRBV7-2 and TRBJ1-1; possible D gene TRBD1, 5 bases. Trimming pared 5 bases from V and 1 base from J, leaving 14 bases between. The CDR3 has 15 residues. CDR1 and CDR2 from the germline V gene are SGHTA and FQGNSA. The CDR3 protein is CASSPQTTANTEAFF. DNA for the CDR3: TGTGCCAGCAGCCCACAGACGACAGCGAACACTGAAGCTTTCTTT.